This T cell receptor (beta chain) was documented in a study of blood T cells in healthy people across ages (dated by TCRdb to the mid-2010s). For context, the study as a whole: In model experiments, template switching captured about one uniquely barcoded TCR beta cDNA molecule for every two T cells. To track age-related changes in TCR beta repertoire diversity, the study relied on deep sequencing normalized with unique cDNA molecular identifiers. The donors were divided into four age groups: young (average 16 years), middle-aged (roughly 40), aged (62) and long-lived (nearly 85). Donors of different ages were randomly distributed across sequencing lanes to avoid experimental bias. The study analyzed two additional independent replicas of 1 million unique cDNA reads from the same blood draw for two donors, one aged 18 to 30 and one aged 80 or older. General conclusions and limits of the study: Estimates of total diversity based on one million sequenced T cells were considered lower bounds and underestimates. Conclusive comparison of naive and antigen-experienced compartments was prevented by the profiling of bulk unsorted PBMCs. Compared with the aged group, the long-lived group had more naive CD4+ T cells, fewer expanded clones and increased TCR diversity, suggesting age selection. Donor CMV infection status was unknown, potentially confounding age-related changes in expanded clonotypes. As age increased, observed TCR beta diversity per million T cells dropped in a roughly linear way, and a significant reduction was already evident by age about 40. The percentage of naive T cells measured by flow cytometry correlated strongly with observed TCR beta diversity.

Systemically healthy Caucasian individuals from Russia, some 40 in total and aged about 6 to 95 years, were included as donors. About 10 milliliters of peripheral blood were collected from each donor into EDTA-treated Vacutainer tubes. Ficoll-Paque density-gradient centrifugation was used to isolate PBMCs, with at least 6 million per sample. Total RNA was extracted from PBMCs with Trizol reagent, with at least 5 micrograms obtained per sample. The percentages of naive CD45RAhigh/CD27high T cells were determined by flow cytometry on a PBMC aliquot from every donor. Details on this clonotype: What antigen it recognizes has not been identified. One base away there is no much larger clone; base qualities are not given.

Library preparation was by 5' RACE. Sequencing took place on an Illumina HiSeq 2500. A second PCR of roughly 7 to 12 cycles was performed with a sample-barcoded 5' primer and a J-beta primer mix. A unique molecular identifier was introduced onto each TCR beta cDNA molecule by a template-switch 5' adaptor carrying 12 random nucleotides. Each sample yielded at least 3 million CDR3-containing paired-end reads. First-strand cDNA was synthesized from all RNA with the Mint cDNA synthesis kit, primed by a TRBC-specific oligonucleotide. Following uracil-DNA glycosylase treatment, a first 18-cycle PCR with universal primers M1SS and BC2_uni_R was performed on all cDNA. From the authors' description of their analysis: Normalization of each sample was performed by random selection of 1 million high-quality reads, each carrying a distinct molecular identifier. Instead of being binned into consensus sequences, reads with shared molecular identifiers were discarded. CDR3 identification, clonotype clustering and error correction used MiTCR with a Q25 quality threshold and the strictest error-elimination algorithm. Lower-bound total TCR beta diversity was estimated with a nonparametric unseen species model using Euler transformation. The raw public reads went through TCRdb reprocessing: fastp at Q25, MiXCR clone calling, in-frame beta chains kept. One record per CDR3 amino acid sequence lists the most common genes and DNA. V and J calls and clone size were set by TCRdb, not the authors. The sample table holds roughly 800,000 distinct CDR3 sequences, of which over 45% were seen once. Clones ranked in the top ten supply roughly 20% of the sample.

The CDR3 numbers 15 residues from cysteine through phenylalanine. The kept DNA is CDR3 alone, 45 bases in frame from the first base. Trimming leaves V shorter by 3 bases and J shorter by 8 bases, with the junction holding 10 bases beyond the gene matches. Sequencing was done on a sample of blood. The receptor was isolated from a man in his thirties or forties in good health. The chain was built from TRBV12-3 or TRBV12-4 and TRBJ2-1, with 7 bases in between that match TRBD2. The DNA sequence is TGTGCCAGCAGTTTCGGACTAGTGGGAGCGGATGAGCAGTTCTTC. Its coded protein is CASSFGLVGADEQFF.